These 21 T cell receptor beta chains were sequenced from one sample in a study of blood T cell repertoires in COVID-19. The method was immunoSEQ multiplex PCR; TCRdb's version includes in-frame clones alone and lacks a portion of them. The sample includes tens of thousands of clones, 88% of them seen just once. Sequencing used peripheral blood. Receptors were obtained from a woman of 80 years or more with active or convalescent COVID-19.

The V call is TRBV4-3, the J call TRBJ2-7, with no clear D. Germline CDR1 reads LGHNA; CDR2 reads YSLEER. The CDR3 consists of 13 residues. With 1 base removed from V and 0 bases from J, the gap between germline ends came to 4 bases. The CDR3 reads CASSQVGSYEQYF. In nucleotides, the CDR3 is TGCGCCAGCAGCCAAGTCGGCTCCTACGAGCAGTACTTC.

V is TRBV5-4 and J is TRBJ1-3; 12 bases match TRBD1. The CDR3 runs to 16 residues. Germline values: CDR1 SGHNT, CDR2 YYREEE (reference sequence). Germline trimming cut 3 bases from V and 4 bases from J; bases unmatched to any gene: 5. CDR3 sequence: CASSSGTGGTGNTIYF. Here the CDR3 DNA reads TGTGCCAGCAGCTCCGGGACAGGGGGCACGGGAAACACCATATATTTT.

The genes are TRBV19 and TRBJ2-1; D remains unclear. With 1 base removed from V and 1 base from J, the gap between germline ends came to 5 bases. The V gene's germline CDR1 is LNHDA and CDR2 SQIVND (reference sequence). The CDR3 extends over 14 amino acids. The CDR3 is CASSIGSSYNEQFF. The CDR3 nucleotides read TGTGCCAGTAGTATAGGCAGTTCCTACAATGAGCAGTTCTTC.

The chain carries TRBV6-1 and TRBJ1-3; 9 positions match TRBD1. The CDR3 consists of 15 residues. With V trimmed by 2 bases and J by 7 bases, 6 bases remained unmatched. Germline CDR1 MNHNS, CDR2 SASEGT. The CDR3 region is CASSEIQGARNTIYF. In DNA form, the CDR3 reads TGTGCCAGCAGTGAAATACAGGGGGCGCGGAACACCATATATTTT.

The V gene is TRBV11-1, the J gene TRBJ2-1; D is perhaps TRBD2 (6 bases). This CDR3 is 18 amino acids long. From germline, CDR1 is SGHAT and CDR2 FQDESV (reference sequence). The V end was cut by 0 bases, the J end by 2 bases, with 17 bases between. The CDR3 is CASSLAPFSGGTYNEQFF. The CDR3 DNA reads TGTGCCAGCAGCTTAGCACCCTTCAGCGGAGGGACCTACAATGAGCAGTTCTTC.

In this sample, this clone turned up many times. The chain employs TRBV18 and TRBJ1-3; D gene ambiguous. The CDR3 consists of 14 residues. The V gene lost 2 bases and the J gene lost 0 bases, with 5 bases spanning the gap. CDR1 and CDR2 (germline): KGHSH, LQKENI. The CDR3 nucleotides are TGTGCCAGCTCACCAAACGGCTCTGGAAACACCATATATTTT. This translates into CASSPNGSGNTIYF.

This clone was counted once. The chain recombines TRBV9 with TRBJ2-1; D perhaps matches TRBD2 (5 bases). The CDR3 is 15 residues long. Trimming left V 3 bases short and J 8 bases short, with 18 bases between. Germline V CDR1 and CDR2: SGDLS, YYNGEE. The CDR3 loop is CASSGQLDPWYEQFF. The DNA of the CDR3 is TGTGCCAGCAGCGGTCAACTAGACCCTTGGTATGAGCAGTTCTTC.

J is TRBJ2-7 and V is TRBV5-8; D perhaps matches TRBD2 (6 bases). This CDR3 has 17 residues. Looked up from germline, CDR1 is SGHTS and CDR2 is YDEGEE. V was cut by 0 bases and J by 3 bases, with 19 bases left in between. Here the CDR3 DNA reads TGTGCCAGCAGCTTGGCCCTTGGGGGGACCCTTGACTACGAGCAGTACTTC. Translating it yields CASSLALGGTLDYEQYF.

This chain uses TRBV9 with TRBJ2-1, with 8 nucleotides matching TRBD2. J lost 8 bases, V lost 3 bases, and 4 bases had no gene match. CDR1 is SGDLS, CDR2 YYNGEE, per germline. This CDR3 contains 13 residues. The CDR3 spells CASSGGRGDEQFF. In nucleotides, the CDR3 is TGTGCCAGCAGCGGCGGGCGGGGGGATGAGCAGTTCTTC.

Worth noting for this clone: A junction boundary mismatches the germline segment, possibly from a read error. The genes are TRBV6-5 and TRBJ1-1; D remains ambiguous. This CDR3 has 11 residues. Germline V gene lookup returns CDR1 MNHEY and CDR2 SVGAGI. The CDR3 region has the DNA TGCTTTGCCGGGGTCGACACTGAAGCTTTCTTT. It is translated as CFAGVDTEAFF.

The genes are TRBV7-8 and TRBJ1-1; TRBD1 aligns across 9 bases. Germline CDR1 is SGHVS and CDR2 is FQNEAQ. V dropped 4 bases and J dropped 0; count of bases not matched to a gene: 3. This CDR3 contains 15 residues. The CDR3 nucleotides are TGTGCCAGCAGCTCCAGACAGGGGGTGAACACTGAAGCTTTCTTT. This encodes CASSSRQGVNTEAFF.

The rearrangement joins TRBV15 to TRBJ1-1; D is uncertain. Per the germline V gene, CDR1 is LNHNV and CDR2 is YYDKDF (reference sequence). This CDR3 spans 14 amino acids. Trimming removed 7 bases at V and 5 bases at J, with 17 bases between. The chain's CDR3 is CATTPGGRGTEAFF. The CDR3 DNA sequence: TGTGCCACCACGCCTGGCGGGCGGGGTACTGAAGCTTTCTTT.

This clone was seen a handful of times. The chain carries TRBV4-1 and TRBJ2-4, with D perhaps matching TRBD1 (6 bases). The CDR3 is 12 residues long. V was cut by 9 bases and J by 1 base, with 7 bases left in between. Germline CDR1 is MGHRA and CDR2 is YSYEKL. This CDR3 reads CASQGAKNIQYF. The CDR3, as DNA: TGCGCCAGTCAGGGGGCCAAAAACATTCAGTACTTC.

This chain connects TRBV4-1 to TRBJ2-7, with 11 positions matching TRBD2. This CDR3 spans 15 amino acids. The germline gives CDR1 MGHRA, CDR2 YSYEKL. V lost 0 bases and J lost 4; bases outside the gene matches: 2. The CDR3: CASSQEGLAAYEQYF. The CDR3, as DNA: TGCGCCAGCAGCCAAGAGGGACTAGCGGCATACGAGCAGTACTTC.

The chain has TRBV30 and TRBJ2-2, with 7 bases matching TRBD1. CDR3 size: 15 residues. CDR1 GTSNPN and CDR2 SVGIG come from the germline V gene (reference sequence). V lost 3 bases, J lost 4 bases, and 8 bases stayed unmatched. The CDR3 here is CAWSPTGLGTGELFF. DNA of the CDR3: TGTGCCTGGAGCCCGACAGGGTTGGGCACCGGGGAGCTGTTTTTT.

The gene calls are TRBV6-2 or TRBV6-3 and TRBJ2-7; TRBD1 matches at 9 bases. Germline CDR1 MNHEY, CDR2 SVGEGT. With 4 bases clipped from V and 2 bases from J, the junction kept 6 bases outside the gene matches. The CDR3 spans 15 residues. CDR3 residues: CASSSTGTGTYEQYF. CDR3 nucleotides: TGTGCCAGCAGTTCAACCGGGACAGGGACCTACGAGCAGTACTTC.

The rearrangement uses TRBV9 and TRBJ2-2; D not resolved. There are 17 residues in the CDR3. CDR1 is SGDLS and CDR2 is YYNGEE in the germline V gene. V was shortened by 0 bases and J by 1 base, with 13 bases between the two germline ends. CDR3 DNA: TGTGCCAGCAGCGTAGTGGGCAGCAAACTGAACACCGGGGAGCTGTTTTTT. This translates into CASSVVGSKLNTGELFF.

The CDR3, as DNA: TGTGCCAGCAGCCAAGGACAGGGCAACGAAAAACTGTTTTTT. Amino acid sequence: CASSQGQGNEKLFF. The chain is built from TRBV4-2 and TRBJ1-4; the match to TRBD1 covers 7 bases. CDR1 and CDR2 (germline): LGHNA, YNFKEQ. The CDR3 is 14 residues long. V trimming: 1 base; J trimming: 8 bases; junction bases outside the gene matches: 4.

The chain recombines TRBV4-3 with TRBJ1-4; D unclear. The CDR3 sequence is 16 residues long. The ends were cut back, 0 bases at V and 6 bases at J, with 14 bases in the middle. Germline V gene sequence: CDR1 LGHNA, CDR2 YSLEER. The chain's CDR3 is CASSQDPRHQDEKLFF. CDR3 DNA: TGCGCCAGCAGCCAAGATCCACGACATCAGGATGAAAAACTGTTTTTT.

The chain links TRBV5-8 to TRBJ2-1; TRBD2 matches at 13 bases. This CDR3 region has 14 residues. With V trimmed by 6 bases and J by 9 bases, 6 bases remained unmatched. Germline CDR1 reads SGHTS; CDR2 reads YDEGEE. Here the CDR3 reads CASNRLAGGSEQFF. The CDR3 DNA reads as TGTGCCAGCAACAGACTAGCGGGAGGTAGTGAGCAGTTCTTC.

This chain connects TRBV7-2 to TRBJ2-1; TRBD1 agrees at 8 bases. V gave up 5 bases and J gave up 8 bases; unmatched junction bases: 2. Per the germline V gene, CDR1 is SGHTA and CDR2 is FQGNSA. The CDR3 has 12 amino acids. The CDR3 region has the DNA TGTGCCAGCAGCAGACAGGGGTATGAGCAGTTCTTC. The encoded protein is CASSRQGYEQFF. The whole variable domain, filled in from reference TRBV7-2 and TRBJ2-1, reads GAGVSQSPSNKVTEKGKDVELRCDPISGHTALYWYRQSLGQGLEFLIYFQGNSAPDKSGLPSDRFSAERTGGSVSTLTIQRTQQEDSAVYLCASSRQGYEQFFGPGTRLTVL.